The 13 T cell receptor beta chains below all came from one sample that was sequenced in a study of cytomegalovirus exposure and HLA in healthy donors. PCR amplification relied on 60 Vbeta primers (plus 13 Jbeta primers). Measured with immunoSEQ multiplex PCR; TCRdb has only the in-frame clones, and not every one. The sample records about 140,000 clones, 80% being singletons. Sequenced: PBMCs. Receptors originate from a male donor in good health and CMV-seronegative.

The rearrangement links TRBV5-1 to TRBJ2-1; the D call may be TRBD1 or TRBD2 (7 bases each). Trimming removed 4 bases at V and 8 bases at J, with 19 bases between. The germline gives CDR1 SGHRS, CDR2 YFSETQ. The CDR3 is made up of 15 amino acids. The CDR3 DNA sequence: TGCGCCAGCAGCCTGGGGGGGGCAGGGGGTGATGAGCAGTTCTTC. Protein: CASSLGGAGGDEQFF.

This CDR3 is CASGWDGTGGPGELFF. For the CDR3, the DNA is TGTGCCAGCGGCTGGGATGGGACAGGGGGCCCCGGGGAGCTGTTTTTT. This rearrangement joins TRBV28 to TRBJ2-2, with 12 bases fitting TRBD1. Germline values: CDR1 MDHEN, CDR2 SYDVKM. This CDR3 region has 16 residues. J was trimmed by 6 bases and V by 8 bases; bases with no gene match: 10.

The J gene is TRBJ2-2, the V gene TRBV29-1; 8 nucleotides line up with TRBD2. Germline V gives CDR1 SQVTM, CDR2 ANQGSEA. V lost 5 bases to trimming and J lost 6 bases; unmatched junction nucleotides: 8. The CDR3 consists of 14 residues. This CDR3 is CSVKTSAKAGELFF. The CDR3 DNA is TGCAGCGTTAAGACTAGCGCCAAGGCCGGGGAGCTGTTTTTT.

The V gene is TRBV5-1, the J gene TRBJ2-3, with 14 nucleotides matching TRBD2. This CDR3 has 17 amino acids. Germline V gene sequence: CDR1 SGHRS, CDR2 YFSETQ. V shed 0 bases, J shed 6 bases, and the junction held 6 bases outside the gene matches. The CDR3 coding sequence is TGCGCCAGCAGCTTGGCCAGACTAGCGGGGGGGTTGGATACGCAGTATTTT. It specifies CASSLARLAGGLDTQYF.

The chain couples TRBV15 to TRBJ2-3; D is possibly TRBD1 (5 bases). V lost 1 base and J lost 2, with 10 bases in between. The CDR3 is made up of 15 amino acids. CDR1 LNHNV and CDR2 YYDKDF come from the germline V gene (reference sequence). The CDR3 DNA follows: TGTGCCACCAGCAGAGTCAGGACACCCACAGATACGCAGTATTTT. This codes for CATSRVRTPTDTQYF.

This clone was found once. The V call is TRBV28, the J call TRBJ2-2; unclear D gene. Germline values: CDR1 MDHEN, CDR2 SYDVKM. V dropped 8 bases and J dropped 0 bases, with 10 bases sitting between them. CDR3 length equals 14 residues. CDR3 residues: CASWAGTNTGELFF. CDR3 sequence (DNA): TGTGCCAGCTGGGCCGGCACGAACACCGGGGAGCTGTTTTTT. The complete variable domain, with remaining parts taken from reference TRBV28 and TRBJ2-2, reads DVKVTQSSRYLVKRTGEKVFLECVQDMDHENMFWYRQDPGLGLRLIYFSYDVKMKEKGDIPEGYSVSREKKERFSLILESASTNQTSMYLCASWAGTNTGELFFGEGSRLTVL.

The chain is built from TRBV2 and TRBJ1-4; D remains unclear. Germline CDR1 and CDR2: SNHLY and FYNNEI. Deletions cut 6 bases from V and 0 bases from J, with 20 bases between. CDR3 length: 18 residues. This chain's CDR3 is CASRGVLGTSATNEKLFF. CDR3 nucleotide sequence: TGTGCCAGCAGAGGAGTCTTGGGTACTTCTGCAACTAATGAAAAACTGTTTTTT. Based on the CDR3 plus reference TRBV2 and TRBJ1-4, the full variable domain is EPEVTQTPSHQVTQMGQEVILRCVPISNHLYFYWYRQILGQKVEFLVSFYNNEISEKSEIFDDQFSVERPDGSNFTLKIRSTKLEDSAMYFCASRGVLGTSATNEKLFFGSGTQLSVL.

The rearrangement joins TRBV6-1 to TRBJ2-7; D may be TRBD2 (6 bases). The germline V gene has CDR1 MNHNS and CDR2 SASEGT. The V and J ends lost 4 bases and 0 bases respectively, with 10 bases between them. The CDR3 spans 14 residues. CDR3 region: CASSAGDRSYEQYF. CDR3 in DNA: TGTGCCAGCAGTGCGGGGGACCGCTCCTACGAGCAGTACTTC.

The CDR3, as DNA: TGTGCCAGTTACCGCGGGGGTAGCTCCTACAATGAGCAGTTCTTC. This translates into CASYRGGSSYNEQFF. V and J are TRBV5-4 and TRBJ2-1; TRBD2 matches 7 bases. CDR1 SGHNT and CDR2 YYREEE come from the germline V gene (reference sequence). V was clipped by 8 bases and J by 0 bases; unmatched bases: 8. This CDR3 comprises 15 residues.

The chain employs TRBV18 and TRBJ1-5, with D uncertain. V lost 6 bases, J lost 4 bases, and 7 bases lay in between. Germline lookup yields CDR1 KGHSH and CDR2 LQKENI. The CDR3 has 12 residues. The CDR3 DNA sequence: TGTGCCAGCTCCGTGGAGAATCAGCCCCAGCATTTT. The encoded protein is CASSVENQPQHF.

This clone was seen more than once but under ten times. The chain has TRBV4-2 and TRBJ1-5; D uncertain. The V end lost 0 bases, the J end lost 5 bases, and 11 bases lay between the germline ends. The germline V gene encodes CDR1 LGHNA and CDR2 YNFKEQ. The length of the CDR3 is 15 residues. For the CDR3, the DNA is TGTGCCAGCAGCCAAGAAGTGGGCCACTATCAGCCCCAGCATTTT. This translates into CASSQEVGHYQPQHF.

This chain links TRBV6-5 with TRBJ1-2; D is undetermined. The CDR3 is made up of 13 amino acids. V lost 2 bases to trimming and J lost 3 bases, with 7 bases between them. Germline V gene sequence: CDR1 MNHEY, CDR2 SVGAGI. The CDR3 sequence is CASSYAGDYGYTF. The CDR3 DNA is TGTGCCAGCAGTTACGCCGGGGACTATGGCTACACCTTC.

The chain recombines TRBV15 with TRBJ1-6, with D possibly being TRBD1 (6 bases). V shed 6 bases and J shed 7 bases, with 19 bases lying between them. Germline V lookup: CDR1 LNHNV, CDR2 YYDKDF (reference sequence). The CDR3 covers 16 residues. The CDR3 region is CATRPPGGAANSPLHF. The CDR3 DNA reads as TGTGCCACCAGGCCTCCGGGGGGCGCGGCGAATTCACCCCTCCACTTT. Complete variable domain (other parts from reference TRBV15 and TRBJ1-6): DAMVIQNPRYQVTQFGKPVTLSCSQTLNHNVMYWYQQKSSQAPKLLFHYYDKDFNNEADTPDNFQSRRPNTSFCFLDIRSPGLGDTAMYLCATRPPGGAANSPLHFGNGTRLTVT.